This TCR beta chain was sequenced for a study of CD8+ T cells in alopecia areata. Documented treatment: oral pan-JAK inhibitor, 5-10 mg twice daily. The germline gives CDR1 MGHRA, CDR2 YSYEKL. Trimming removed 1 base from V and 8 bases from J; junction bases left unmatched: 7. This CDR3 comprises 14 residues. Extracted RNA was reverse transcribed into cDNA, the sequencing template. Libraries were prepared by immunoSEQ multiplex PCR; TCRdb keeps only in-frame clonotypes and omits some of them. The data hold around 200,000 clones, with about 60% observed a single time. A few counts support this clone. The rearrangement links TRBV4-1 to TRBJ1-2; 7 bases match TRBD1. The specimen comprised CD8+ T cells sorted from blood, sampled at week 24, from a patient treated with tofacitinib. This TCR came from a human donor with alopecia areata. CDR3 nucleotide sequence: TGCGCCAGCAGCCAAGTTACAGGGGTTGGCGGCTACACCTTC. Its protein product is CASSQVTGVGGYTF.